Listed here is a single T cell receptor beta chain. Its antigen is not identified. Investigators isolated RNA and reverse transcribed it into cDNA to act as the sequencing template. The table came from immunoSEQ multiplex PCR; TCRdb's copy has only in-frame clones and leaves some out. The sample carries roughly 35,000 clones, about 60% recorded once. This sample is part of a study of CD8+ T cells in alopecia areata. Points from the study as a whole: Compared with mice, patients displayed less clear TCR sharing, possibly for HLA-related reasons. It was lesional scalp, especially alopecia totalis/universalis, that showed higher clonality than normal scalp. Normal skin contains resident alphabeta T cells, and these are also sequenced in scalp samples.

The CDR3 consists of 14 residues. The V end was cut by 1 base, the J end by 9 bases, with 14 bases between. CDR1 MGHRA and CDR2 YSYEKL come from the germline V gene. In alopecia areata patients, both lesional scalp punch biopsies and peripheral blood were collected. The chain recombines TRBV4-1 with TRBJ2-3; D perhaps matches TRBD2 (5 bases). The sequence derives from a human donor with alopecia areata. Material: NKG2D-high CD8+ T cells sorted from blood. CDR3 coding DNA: TGCGCCAGCAGCCAAGTTCGAGGGTCCGCGACGCAGTATTTT. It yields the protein CASSQVRGSATQYF.